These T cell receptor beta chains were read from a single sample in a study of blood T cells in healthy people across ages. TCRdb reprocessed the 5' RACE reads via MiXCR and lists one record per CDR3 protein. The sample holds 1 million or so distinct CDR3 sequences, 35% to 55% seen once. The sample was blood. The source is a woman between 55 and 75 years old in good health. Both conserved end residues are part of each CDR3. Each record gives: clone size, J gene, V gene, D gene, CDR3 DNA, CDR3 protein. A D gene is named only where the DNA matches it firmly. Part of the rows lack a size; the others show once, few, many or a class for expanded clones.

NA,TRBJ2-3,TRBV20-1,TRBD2,TGCAGTGCTAGTCATAGCGGGAGTTCCCCAGATACGCAGTATTTT,CSASHSGSSPDTQYF
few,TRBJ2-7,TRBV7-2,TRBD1,TGTGCCAGGACCGGGGACAGGGGGAACTACGAGCAGTACTTC,CARTGDRGNYEQYF
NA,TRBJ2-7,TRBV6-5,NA,TGTGCCAGCAGTTATGGGGGCTCGGGTTACGAGCAGTACTTC,CASSYGGSGYEQYF
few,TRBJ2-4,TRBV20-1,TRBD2,TGCAGTGCCCTAGCGGGAGAAGAAAACATTCAGTACTTC,CSALAGEENIQYF
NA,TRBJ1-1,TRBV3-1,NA,TGTGCCAGCAGCCAAAGGATAGCGGTCCCGGAAGGAGCTTTCTTT,CASSQRIAVPEGAFF
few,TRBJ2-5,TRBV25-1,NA,TGTGCCAGCAGTGAATTGGCAGGGCAAGAGACCCAGTACTTC,CASSELAGQETQYF
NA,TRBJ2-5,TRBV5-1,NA,TGCGCCAGCAACTTGATAGGACTCCAACAAGAGACCCAGTACTTC,CASNLIGLQQETQYF
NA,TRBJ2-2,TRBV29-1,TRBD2,TGCAGCGTTGAAGGGGTCCCGAGCGGGAGGGCCGCCACCGGGGAGCTGTTTTTT,CSVEGVPSGRAATGELFF
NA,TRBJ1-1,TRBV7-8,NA,TGTGCCAGCAGCCTTCCGCCCCCGAAAGGTTTGGACACTGAAGCTTTCTTT,CASSLPPPKGLDTEAFF
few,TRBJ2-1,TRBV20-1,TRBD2,TGCAGTGCCGAACCCCCAGCGGGAGTATACAATGAGCAGTTCTTC,CSAEPPAGVYNEQFF
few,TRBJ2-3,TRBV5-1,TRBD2,TGCGCCAGCACCCGTGGCGGGAGGGACACAGATACGCAGTATTTT,CASTRGGRDTDTQYF
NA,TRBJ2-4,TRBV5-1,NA,TGCGCCAGCAGCTCGGACGGTCTAAGGGTTCAGTACTTC,CASSSDGLRVQYF
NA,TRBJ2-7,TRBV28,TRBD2,TGTGCCAGCAGTTTATACCGCGGGACTAGCACCTACGAGCAGTACTTC,CASSLYRGTSTYEQYF
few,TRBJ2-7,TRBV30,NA,TGTGCCTGGATCGGTCACGGCTACGAGCAGTACTTC,CAWIGHGYEQYF
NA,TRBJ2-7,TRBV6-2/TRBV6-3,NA,TGTGCCAGCAGCGACAGGATCATCCACGAGCAGTACTTC,CASSDRIIHEQYF
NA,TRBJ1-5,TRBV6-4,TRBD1,TGTGCCAGCGTTCCCTCCCGGGACAGGGAAAGACAGCCCCAGCATTTT,CASVPSRDRERQPQHF
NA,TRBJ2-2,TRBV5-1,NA,TGCGCCAGCAGCTTGGGAACCCTAGAGACCGGGGAGCTGTTTTTT,CASSLGTLETGELFF
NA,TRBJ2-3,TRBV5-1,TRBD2,TGCGCCAGCAGCCTGTATGGACTAGCGGGAGCAGATACGCAGTATTTT,CASSLYGLAGADTQYF
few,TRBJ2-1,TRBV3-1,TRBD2,TGTGCCAGCAGAAGCGCCCGACTAGCGGGCGTAAGCTCCTACAATGAGCAGTTCTTC,CASRSARLAGVSSYNEQFF
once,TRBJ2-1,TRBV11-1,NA,TGTGCCAGCAGCTTCAGGGGTAGCTACGAGCAGTTCTTC,CASSFRGSYEQFF
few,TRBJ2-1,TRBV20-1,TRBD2,TGCAGTGCTACGCCCGGGACTAGGATTGGGCAGTTCTTC,CSATPGTRIGQFF
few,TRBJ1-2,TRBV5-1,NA,TGCGCCAGCAGCCCTTCAGTAGACTATGGCTACACCTTC,CASSPSVDYGYTF
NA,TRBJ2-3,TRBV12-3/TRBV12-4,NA,TGTGCCAGCAGATTTGTTGGAGATACGCAGTATTTT,CASRFVGDTQYF
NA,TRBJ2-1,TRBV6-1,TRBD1,TGTGCCAGCACCTGGACAGGGTGGAATGAGCAGTTCTTC,CASTWTGWNEQFF
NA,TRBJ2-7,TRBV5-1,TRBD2,TGCGCCAGCAGCTCGATGGGGGGGGTTACCTACGAGCAGTACTTC,CASSSMGGVTYEQYF
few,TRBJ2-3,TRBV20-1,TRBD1,TGCAGTGCCCCGGGACAGGGGTTTCAGCGCACAGATACGCAGTATTTT,CSAPGQGFQRTDTQYF
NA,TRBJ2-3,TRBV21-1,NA,TGTGCCAGCAGCGGAGGGGGGGGCACTAGCACAGATACGCAGTATTTT,CASSGGGGTSTDTQYF
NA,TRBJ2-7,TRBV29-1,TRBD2,TGCAGCGTGGGACTAGCGGGGGGGCAAGAGCAGTACTTC,CSVGLAGGQEQYF
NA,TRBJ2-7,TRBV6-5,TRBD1,TGTGCCAGCAGTACCCGGGGACAGGGGCGGTTGGGTGAGCAGTACTTC,CASSTRGQGRLGEQYF
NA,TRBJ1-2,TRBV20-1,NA,TGCAGTGTGGCCGGGCTGGCTAACTATGGCTACACCTTC,CSVAGLANYGYTF
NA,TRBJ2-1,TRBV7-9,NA,TGTGCCAGCAGCTTAGTGGGGGGCGCAGGCCCTTACAATGAGCAGTTCTTC,CASSLVGGAGPYNEQFF
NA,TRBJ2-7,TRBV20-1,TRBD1,TGCAGTGCTAGAGGGGGACAGGGAGGGAGGTACGAGCAGTACTTC,CSARGGQGGRYEQYF
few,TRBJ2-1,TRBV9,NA,TGTGCCAGCAGCGTAGCACCGGGAAGCAATGAGCAGTTCTTC,CASSVAPGSNEQFF
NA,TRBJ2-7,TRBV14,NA,TGTGCCAGCAGCCATCCGGGACTCTACTCCTACGAGCAGTACTTC,CASSHPGLYSYEQYF
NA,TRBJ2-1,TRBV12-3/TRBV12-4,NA,TGTGCCAGCAGTTTAGGGCTAGCGAACTACGAGCAGTTCTTC,CASSLGLANYEQFF
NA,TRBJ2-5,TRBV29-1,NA,TGCAGCGTCCCTCCGGGGGTACAAGAGACCCAGTACTTC,CSVPPGVQETQYF
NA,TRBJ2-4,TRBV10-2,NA,TGCGCCAGCAGGGCGGGCTTTGAGGAGCAGTACTTC,CASRAGFEEQYF
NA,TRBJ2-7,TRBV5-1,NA,TGCGCCAGCAGCCCCACCGGGACACACTCCTACGAGCAGTACTTC,CASSPTGTHSYEQYF
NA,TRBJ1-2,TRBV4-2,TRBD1,TGTGCCAGCAGCCGACAAGAGGGACAGGGGAATGGCTACACCTTC,CASSRQEGQGNGYTF
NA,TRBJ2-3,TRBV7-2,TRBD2,TGTGCCAGCAGCCGCGTAGCGGGGGCCTACACAGATACGCAGTATTTT,CASSRVAGAYTDTQYF
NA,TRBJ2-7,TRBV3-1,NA,TGTGCCAGCAGGAGCGGAGCCTCATACGAGCAGTACTTC,CASRSGASYEQYF
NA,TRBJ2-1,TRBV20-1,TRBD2,TGCAGTGCTCAGGGCCTAGCGGGAGCCGCGAGCTCCTACAATGAGCAGTTCTTC,CSAQGLAGAASSYNEQFF
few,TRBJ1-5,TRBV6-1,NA,TGTGCCAGCAGGCAGTTGGGAGCCGAGTGGGCTGGCAATCAGCCCCAGCATTTT,CASRQLGAEWAGNQPQHF
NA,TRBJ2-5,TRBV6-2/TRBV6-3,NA,TGTGCCAGCAGTTGGGACACGGAACGGGAGCAGTACTTC,CASSWDTEREQYF
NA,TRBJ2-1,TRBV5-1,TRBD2,TGCGCCAGCAGCGAAATAGCGGGAAACAATGAGCAGTTCTTC,CASSEIAGNNEQFF
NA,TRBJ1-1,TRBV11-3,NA,TGTGCCAGCAGCGCGGGACGGCAGAACACTGAAGCTTTCTTT,CASSAGRQNTEAFF
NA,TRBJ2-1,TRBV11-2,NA,TGTGCCAGCAGCTTAATCTGGATCCGAGCGGGCAATGAGCAGTTCTTC,CASSLIWIRAGNEQFF
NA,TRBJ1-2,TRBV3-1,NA,TGTGCCAGCAGCCAAGATTCCGTTAGGGGCGGCTACACCTTC,CASSQDSVRGGYTF
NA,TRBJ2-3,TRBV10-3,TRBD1,TGTGCCATCAGCGGACAGGTGGGCACAGATACGCAGTATTTT,CAISGQVGTDTQYF
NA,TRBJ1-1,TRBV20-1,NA,TGCAGTGCGCGGGCCTCCGGGGAGGAAGCTTTCTTT,CSARASGEEAFF
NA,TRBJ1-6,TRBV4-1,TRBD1,TGCGCCAGCAGCCTCCCCGCGAGGGACAGGGGTTCACCCCTCCACTTT,CASSLPARDRGSPLHF
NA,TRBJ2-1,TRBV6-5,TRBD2,TGTGCCAGCAGTTACCCGGCTAGCGGGGACAACTACAATGAGCAGTTCTTC,CASSYPASGDNYNEQFF
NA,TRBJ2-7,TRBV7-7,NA,TGTGCCAGCAGCCCAGCTTCGGGACCGCTACCCTACGAGCAGTACTTC,CASSPASGPLPYEQYF
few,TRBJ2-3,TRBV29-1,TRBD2,TGCAGCGTTGGTGTCCTAGCGGGAGGGGACGATACGCAGTATTTT,CSVGVLAGGDDTQYF
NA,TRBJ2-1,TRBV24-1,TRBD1,TGTGCCACCAGTGATGGGGACAGGGGGATCTTCGGGGAGCAGTTCTTC,CATSDGDRGIFGEQFF
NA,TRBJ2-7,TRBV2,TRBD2,TGTGCCAGCAGTCCCCCCGGGACTAGCGGGAGGCTATATACCTACGAGCAGTACTTC,CASSPPGTSGRLYTYEQYF
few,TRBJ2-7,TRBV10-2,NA,TGCGCCAGCAGTGAGGGGGACACCTACGAGCAGTACTTC,CASSEGDTYEQYF